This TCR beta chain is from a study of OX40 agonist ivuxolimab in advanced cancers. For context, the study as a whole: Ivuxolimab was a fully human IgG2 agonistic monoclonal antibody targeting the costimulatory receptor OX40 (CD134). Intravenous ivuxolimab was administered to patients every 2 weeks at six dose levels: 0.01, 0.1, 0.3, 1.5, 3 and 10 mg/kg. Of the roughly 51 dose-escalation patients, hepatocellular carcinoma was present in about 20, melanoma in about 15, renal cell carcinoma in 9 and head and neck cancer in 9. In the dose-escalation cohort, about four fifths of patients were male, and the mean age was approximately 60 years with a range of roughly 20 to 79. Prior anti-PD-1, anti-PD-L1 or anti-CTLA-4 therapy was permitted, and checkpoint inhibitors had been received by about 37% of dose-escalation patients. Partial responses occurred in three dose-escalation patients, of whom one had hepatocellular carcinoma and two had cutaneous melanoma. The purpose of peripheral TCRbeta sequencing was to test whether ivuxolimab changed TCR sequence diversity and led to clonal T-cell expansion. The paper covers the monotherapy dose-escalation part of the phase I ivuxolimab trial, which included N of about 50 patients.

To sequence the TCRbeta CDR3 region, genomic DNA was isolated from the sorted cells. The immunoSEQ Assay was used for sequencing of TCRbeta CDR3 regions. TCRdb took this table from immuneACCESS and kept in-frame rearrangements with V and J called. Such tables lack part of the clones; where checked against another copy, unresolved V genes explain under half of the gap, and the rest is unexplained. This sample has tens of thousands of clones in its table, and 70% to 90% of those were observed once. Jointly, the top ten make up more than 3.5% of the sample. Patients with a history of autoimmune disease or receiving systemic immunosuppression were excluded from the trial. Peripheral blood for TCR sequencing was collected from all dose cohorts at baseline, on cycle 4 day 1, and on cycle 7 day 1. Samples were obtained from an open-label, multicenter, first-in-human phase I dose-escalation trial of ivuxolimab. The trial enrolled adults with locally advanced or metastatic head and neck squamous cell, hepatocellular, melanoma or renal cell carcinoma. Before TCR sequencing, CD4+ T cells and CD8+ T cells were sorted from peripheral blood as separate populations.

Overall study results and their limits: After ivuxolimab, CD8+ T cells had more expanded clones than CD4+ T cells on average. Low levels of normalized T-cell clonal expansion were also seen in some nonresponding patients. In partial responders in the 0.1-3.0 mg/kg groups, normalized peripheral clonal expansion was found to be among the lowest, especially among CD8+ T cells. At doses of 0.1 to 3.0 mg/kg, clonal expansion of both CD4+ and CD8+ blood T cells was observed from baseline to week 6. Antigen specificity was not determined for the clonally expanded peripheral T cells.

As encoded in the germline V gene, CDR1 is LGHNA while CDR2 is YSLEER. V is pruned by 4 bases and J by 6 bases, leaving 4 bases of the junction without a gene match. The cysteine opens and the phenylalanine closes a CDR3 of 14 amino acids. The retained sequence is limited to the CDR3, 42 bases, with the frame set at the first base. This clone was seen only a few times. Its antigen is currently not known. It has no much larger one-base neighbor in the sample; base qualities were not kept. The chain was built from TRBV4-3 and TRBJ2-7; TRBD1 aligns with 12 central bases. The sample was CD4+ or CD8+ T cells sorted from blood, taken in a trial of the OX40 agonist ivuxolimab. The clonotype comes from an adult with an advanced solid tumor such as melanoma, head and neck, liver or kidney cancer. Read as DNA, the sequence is TGCGCCAGCAGCCCCGGGACAGGGGGCCTCGAGCAGTACTTC. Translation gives CASSPGTGGLEQYF.